This T cell receptor beta chain came from a study of blood T cells in healthy people across ages. The CDR3 spans 15 residues. V was trimmed by 1 base and J by 10 bases, leaving 20 bases between them. Germline V gives CDR1 SGHTA, CDR2 FQGNSA. The study's findings and limits: Observed TCR beta diversity per million T cells went down as age went up. This fall followed a roughly linear course with age. It was not possible, with unsorted PBMCs, to conclusively compare naive and antigen-experienced cells. TCR beta diversity tracked closely with naive T cell percentage.

Next came a second PCR, run for about 7 to 12 cycles, which used a sample-barcoded 5' primer along with a J-beta primer mix. TCRdb called the 5' RACE reads again in MiXCR, with one record for every CDR3 protein. The sample comprises about 1.1 million distinct CDR3 sequences, roughly two fifths of which are singletons, and around 14% rests with the top ten. Remarks on this clonotype: What it recognizes is unknown.

This chain connects TRBV7-2 to TRBJ2-7; the D gene could be TRBD1 or TRBD2 (5 bases each). Material for sequencing was blood. The source of this sequence is a man aged 18 to 29 in good health. In nucleotides, the CDR3 is TGTGCCAGCAGCTTAGGTATTAGACAGCGGAGTGGCCAGTACTTC. Its protein product is CASSLGIRQRSGQYF.